The clone carrying this T cell receptor (beta chain) was seen a handful of times. Via MiXCR, TCRdb re-called the 5' RACE reads, giving one row per CDR3 protein. The sample lists 300,000 to 400,000 distinct CDR3 sequences; under 15% were seen once. This sample is part of a study of T cells after yellow fever vaccination. Between the trimmed V and J ends, which lost 3 bases and 7 bases, there was a span of 16 bases. Germline V gene data show CDR1 as LGHNA and CDR2 as YNFKEQ. This CDR3 comprises 15 residues. Source: CD4+ T cells sorted from PBMCs, taken 15 days after the yellow fever booster vaccination. The receptor was isolated from a man aged 18 to 29 who received the YFV17D yellow fever vaccine. The V call is TRBV4-2, the J call TRBJ2-1, with TRBD2 as a possible D gene (7 bases). CDR3 in DNA: TGTGCCAGCAGCCAGGAGGGGGGGCCTTGGAATGAGCAGTTCTTC. It encodes CASSQEGGPWNEQFF.